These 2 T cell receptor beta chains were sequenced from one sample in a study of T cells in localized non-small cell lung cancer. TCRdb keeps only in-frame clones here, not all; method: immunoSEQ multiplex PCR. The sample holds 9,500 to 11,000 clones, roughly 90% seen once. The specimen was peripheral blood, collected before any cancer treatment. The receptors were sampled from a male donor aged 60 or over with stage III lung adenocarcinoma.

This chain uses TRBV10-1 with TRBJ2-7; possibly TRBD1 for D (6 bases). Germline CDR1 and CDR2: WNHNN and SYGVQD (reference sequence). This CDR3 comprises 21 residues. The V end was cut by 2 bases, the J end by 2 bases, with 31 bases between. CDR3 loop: CASSESPHPLLRGRAAYEQYF. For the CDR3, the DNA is TGCGCCAGCAGTGAGAGTCCACACCCGCTGCTTAGGGGGAGAGCGGCCTACGAGCAGTACTTC.

The DNA for the CDR3 is TGTGCCAGCAGCCCGGGTATGCAGACAAAAGAGACCCAGTACTTC. Its translation is CASSPGMQTKETQYF. The V gene is TRBV7-9, the J gene TRBJ2-5; no firm D call. Germline assignment: CDR1 SEHNR and CDR2 FQNEAQ (reference sequence). V shed 5 bases and J shed 3 bases, with 16 bases lying between them. The CDR3 runs 15 residues. Complete variable domain (other parts from reference TRBV7-9 and TRBJ2-5): DTGVSQNPRHKITKRGQNVTFRCDPISEHNRLYWYRQTLGQGPEFLTYFQNEAQLEKSRLLSDRFSAERPKGSFSTLEIQRTEQGDSAMYLCASSPGMQTKETQYFGPGTRLLVL.